Reported below is one T cell receptor beta chain. 13 Jbeta primers and 60 Vbeta primers were used for the PCR. Profiling relied on immunoSEQ multiplex PCR, and the TCRdb table lists in-frame clones only, not all of them. There are 150,000 or so clones in the sample; about 88% occur only once, and roughly 2.3% lies in the top ten. The CDR3 has 13 residues. Germline CDR1 and CDR2: SNHLY and FYNNEI. These data come from a study of cytomegalovirus exposure and HLA in healthy donors. The sequenced material came from PBMCs. The chain employs TRBV2 and TRBJ2-5; D unresolved. Gene TRBJ2-7 matches the end of the DNA better, so the J call may be wrong. The source is a woman aged 18-29 years in good health and CMV-seronegative. CDR3 in amino acids: CASSDTDSYEQYF. For the CDR3, the DNA is TGTGCCAGCAGTGATACCGACTCCTACGAGCAGTACTTC.